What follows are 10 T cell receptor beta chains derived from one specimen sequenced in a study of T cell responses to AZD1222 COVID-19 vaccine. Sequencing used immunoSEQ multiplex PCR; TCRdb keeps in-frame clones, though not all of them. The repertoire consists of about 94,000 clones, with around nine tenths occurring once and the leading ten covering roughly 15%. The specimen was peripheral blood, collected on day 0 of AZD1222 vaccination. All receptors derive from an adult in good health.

The CDR3 loop reads CASSSREAGTGPYGYTF. In DNA form, the CDR3 reads TGTGCCAGCAGCTCGCGTGAGGCCGGGACAGGGCCTTATGGCTACACCTTC. The rearrangement joins TRBV3-1 (or the pseudogene TRBV3-2) to TRBJ1-2; 9 nucleotides agree with TRBD1. Losses at the gene ends were 5 bases for V and 5 bases for J; bases not matched to a gene: 15. The CDR3 sequence is 17 residues long. Germline V gene data show CDR1 as LGHDT and CDR2 as YNNKEL (reference sequence).

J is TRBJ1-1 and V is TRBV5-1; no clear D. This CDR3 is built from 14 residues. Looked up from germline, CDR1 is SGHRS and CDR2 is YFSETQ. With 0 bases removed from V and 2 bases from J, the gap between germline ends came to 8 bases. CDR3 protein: CASSLEGFNTEAFF. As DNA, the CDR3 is TGCGCCAGCAGCTTGGAGGGTTTTAACACTGAAGCTTTCTTT.

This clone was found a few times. CDR3 sequence reads: CASSLEHQSYEQYF. The CDR3 DNA reads as TGCGCCAGCAGCTTGGAACACCAGTCCTACGAGCAGTACTTC. This chain links TRBV5-1 with TRBJ2-7; the D is unclear. The CDR3 is made up of 14 amino acids. The V end was cut by 0 bases, the J end by 1 base, with 8 bases between. The germline CDR1 and CDR2 sequences are SGHRS and YFSETQ. Looking up the rest from reference TRBV5-1 and TRBJ2-7 gives the full variable domain: KAGVTQTPRYLIKTRGQQVTLSCSPISGHRSVSWYQQTPGQGLQFLFEYFSETQRNKGNFPGRFSGRQFSNSRSEMNVSTLELGDSALYLCASSLEHQSYEQYFGPGTRLTVT.

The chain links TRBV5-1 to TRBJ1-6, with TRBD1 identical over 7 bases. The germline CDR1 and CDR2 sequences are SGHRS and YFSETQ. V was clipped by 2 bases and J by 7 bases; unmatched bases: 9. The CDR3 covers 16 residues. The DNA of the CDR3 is TGCGCCAGCAGCTTTCTGCCGGGACAGCGGAATTCACCCCTCCACTTT. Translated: CASSFLPGQRNSPLHF.

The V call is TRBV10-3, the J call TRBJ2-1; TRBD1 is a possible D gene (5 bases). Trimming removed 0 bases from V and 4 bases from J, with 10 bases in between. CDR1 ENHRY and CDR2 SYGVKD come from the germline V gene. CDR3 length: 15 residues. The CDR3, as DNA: TGTGCCATCAGTGAGTCTGGAGACAGATACAATGAGCAGTTCTTC. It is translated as CAISESGDRYNEQFF.

CDR3 in DNA: TGTGCCAGCAGGGGCTTGACCGTCGCAAAGTCACCCCTCCACTTT. Protein product: CASRGLTVAKSPLHF. The chain recombines TRBV2 with TRBJ1-6; D gene unclear. Per germline, CDR1 SNHLY and CDR2 FYNNEI. Trimming shortened V by 6 bases and J by 10 bases, and 19 bases separated the two germline ends. The CDR3 extends over 15 amino acids.

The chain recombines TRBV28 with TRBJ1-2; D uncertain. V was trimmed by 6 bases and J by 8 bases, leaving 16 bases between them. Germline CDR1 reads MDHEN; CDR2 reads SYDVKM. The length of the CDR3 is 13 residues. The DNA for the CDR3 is TGTGCCAGCAGCTTCCAGGCGGGCGGGGGCTACACCTTC. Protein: CASSFQAGGGYTF.

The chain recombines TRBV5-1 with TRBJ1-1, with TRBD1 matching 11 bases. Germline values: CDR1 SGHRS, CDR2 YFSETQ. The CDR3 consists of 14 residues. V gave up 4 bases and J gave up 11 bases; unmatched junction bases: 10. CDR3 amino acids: CASSPDRGRGRAFF. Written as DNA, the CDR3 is TGCGCCAGCAGCCCGGACAGGGGGCGGGGGCGGGCTTTCTTT.

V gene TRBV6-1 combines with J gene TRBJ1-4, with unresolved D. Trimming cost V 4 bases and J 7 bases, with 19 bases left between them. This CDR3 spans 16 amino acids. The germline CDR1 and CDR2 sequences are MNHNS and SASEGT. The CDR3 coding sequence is TGTGCCAGCAGTGGGGAAGTTTATCAAGGTGCTGAAAAACTGTTTTTT. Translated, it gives CASSGEVYQGAEKLFF.

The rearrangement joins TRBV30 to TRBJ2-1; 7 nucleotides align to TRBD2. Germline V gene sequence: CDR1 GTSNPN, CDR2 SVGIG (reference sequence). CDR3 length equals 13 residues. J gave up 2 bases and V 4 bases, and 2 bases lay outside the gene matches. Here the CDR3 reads CAWKAGAYNEQFF. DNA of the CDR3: TGTGCCTGGAAGGCGGGGGCCTACAATGAGCAGTTCTTC.